The 15 T cell receptor beta chains in this list originate from one sample, sequenced in a study of control samples from healthy donors and cancer patients. Repertoires were generated with immunoSEQ multiplex PCR, while TCRdb's copy carries only in-frame clones and drops some. In the table there are 160,000 or so clones, nearly 96% of which are singletons. Source material: blood. The receptor source for this set is a woman aged 30 to 39 in good health.

DNA of the CDR3: TGTGCCGTTCTCGCCGTCGGACTAGCGTTTACTACCGGGGAGCTGTTTTTT. It is translated as CAVLAVGLAFTTGELFF. The genes are TRBV10-3 and TRBJ2-2; 9 nucleotides line up with TRBD2. J lost 5 bases, V lost 11 bases, and 18 bases had no gene match. CDR1 is ENHRY, CDR2 SYGVKD, per germline. The CDR3 covers 17 residues.

This sequence joins TRBV2 and TRBJ2-5; D may be TRBD1 (5 bases). Germline lookup yields CDR1 SNHLY and CDR2 FYNNEI. With 6 bases removed from V and 7 bases from J, the gap between germline ends came to 15 bases. The CDR3 spans 13 residues. The CDR3 region is CASRHRNSGTQYF. The CDR3 bases are TGTGCCAGCAGGCACAGGAACTCGGGGACCCAGTACTTC.

The gene calls are TRBV2 and TRBJ1-5, with TRBD1 as a possible D gene (6 bases). Trimming cost V 4 bases and J 4 bases, with 14 bases left between them. CDR3 size: 15 residues. CDR1 is SNHLY and CDR2 is FYNNEI in the germline V gene. The CDR3 DNA sequence: TGTGCCAGCAGTGTGGACAGCTCTGGGAATCAGCCCCAGCATTTT. Translated, it gives CASSVDSSGNQPQHF.

The chain links TRBV6-6 to TRBJ2-5, with 13 bases fitting TRBD2. Germline V gene data show CDR1 as MNHNY and CDR2 as SVGAGI (reference sequence). Germline trimming cut 6 bases from V and 5 bases from J; bases unmatched to any gene: 6. The CDR3 loop spans 15 amino acids. As DNA, the CDR3 is TGTGCCAGCAGACAACTAGCGGGAGGGTTGGAGACCCAGTACTTC. Encoded protein: CASRQLAGGLETQYF.

The V gene is TRBV2, the J gene TRBJ2-7; D could derive from TRBD1 or TRBD2 (5 bases each). Per germline, CDR1 SNHLY and CDR2 FYNNEI. Trimming removed 6 bases from V and 0 bases from J, with 9 bases in between. The CDR3 length is 13 residues. For the CDR3, the DNA is TGTGCCAGCAGCCTAGGGACCTCCTACGAGCAGTACTTC. Protein product: CASSLGTSYEQYF. Based on the CDR3 plus reference TRBV2 and TRBJ2-7, the full variable domain is EPEVTQTPSHQVTQMGQEVILRCVPISNHLYFYWYRQILGQKVEFLVSFYNNEISEKSEIFDDQFSVERPDGSNFTLKIRSTKLEDSAMYFCASSLGTSYEQYFGPGTRLTVT.

The chain recombines TRBV12-3 or TRBV12-4 with TRBJ2-7; D remains unclear. CDR3 length: 12 amino acids. The V end was cut by 5 bases, the J end by 1 base, with 6 bases between. CDR3 in DNA: TGTGCCAGCAGTCAGGAATCCTACGAGCAGTACTTC. Translation gives CASSQESYEQYF.

The chain recombines TRBV11-2 with TRBJ2-7; 9 bases map to TRBD2. Trimming at V came to 5 bases and at J to 2 bases, leaving 10 bases not matched to a gene. Germline values: CDR1 SGHAT, CDR2 FQNNGV. This CDR3 is 16 amino acids long. The CDR3 sequence: CASSLSFGGRAYEQYF. The CDR3 coding sequence is TGTGCCAGCAGCCTGTCCTTTGGCGGGAGGGCCTACGAGCAGTACTTC.

A word on this clone: Additional DNA sequences in this sample encode the identical CDR3. V gene TRBV14 combines with J gene TRBJ1-5; D not certain. The CDR3 spans 13 residues. Per the germline V gene, CDR1 is SGHDN and CDR2 is FVKESK. V dropped 3 bases and J dropped 2 bases, with 5 bases sitting between them. In DNA, the CDR3 is TGTGCCAGCAGCCAGGGTGGCAATCAGCCCCAGCATTTT. This codes for CASSQGGNQPQHF.

This chain uses TRBV12-3 or TRBV12-4 with TRBJ2-7; perhaps TRBD1 as D (5 bases). V was shortened by 3 bases and J by 3 bases, with 9 bases between the two germline ends. This CDR3 spans 13 amino acids. The DNA for the CDR3 is TGTGCCAGCAGTTTTCAGGGTGGCTACGAGCAGTACTTC. The encoded protein is CASSFQGGYEQYF.

This chain joins TRBV4-1 and TRBJ1-3; 8 bases agree with TRBD1. The CDR3 length is 16 residues. Germline CDR1 reads MGHRA; CDR2 reads YSYEKL. With V trimmed by 0 bases and J by 8 bases, 9 bases remained unmatched. CDR3 nucleotides: TGCGCCAGCAGCCAAGATAGTACAGGGGGTGGTGACACCATATATTTT. Protein product: CASSQDSTGGGDTIYF.

The chain has TRBV7-6 and TRBJ2-5; D call uncertain. Germline V CDR1 and CDR2: SGHVS, FNYEAQ. Trimming took off 0 bases at V and 2 bases at J, with 10 bases between the two ends. This CDR3 region has 15 residues. Here the CDR3 DNA reads TGTGCCAGCAGCTTAGCGTTGGTCTCACAAGAGACCCAGTACTTC. Its protein is CASSLALVSQETQYF.

The chain links TRBV7-9 to TRBJ1-1; D gene uncertain. The CDR3 sequence is 10 residues long. Germline CDR1 and CDR2: SEHNR and FQNEAQ (reference sequence). V was shortened by 0 bases and J by 7 bases, with 0 bases between the two germline ends. The CDR3 DNA is TGTGCCAGCAGCTTAGCTGAAGCTTTCTTT. It encodes CASSLAEAFF. Full variable domain (rest looked up from reference TRBV7-9 and TRBJ1-1): DTGVSQNPRHKITKRGQNVTFRCDPISEHNRLYWYRQTLGQGPEFLTYFQNEAQLEKSRLLSDRFSAERPKGSFSTLEIQRTEQGDSAMYLCASSLAEAFFGQGTRLTVV.

This rearrangement joins TRBV7-9 to TRBJ1-2, with a weak D call TRBD1 (5 bases). Germline V gene data show CDR1 as SEHNR and CDR2 as FQNEAQ (reference sequence). The V end was cut by 4 bases, the J end by 5 bases, with 17 bases between. CDR3 length equals 15 residues. CDR3 bases: TGTGCCAGCAGCTCTCCAGGGAGAGAGATGTATGGCTACACCTTC. Encoded protein: CASSSPGREMYGYTF.

The J gene is TRBJ1-2, the V gene TRBV6-6, with 7 bases that match TRBD1. The V and J ends lost 6 bases and 4 bases, in that order; junction bases with no gene match: 14. This CDR3 contains 16 residues. Looked up from germline, CDR1 is MNHNY and CDR2 is SVGAGI (reference sequence). The DNA of the CDR3 is TGTGCCAGCAGCATCTCAACAGGGGTCCGAAGCTATGGCTACACCTTC. Protein product: CASSISTGVRSYGYTF.

The chain combines TRBV5-4 with TRBJ2-7; 7 bases map to TRBD1. CDR1 and CDR2 (germline): SGHNT, YYREEE (reference sequence). There are 16 residues in the CDR3. V trimming: 4 bases; J trimming: 0 bases; junction bases outside the gene matches: 10. The CDR3 DNA reads TGTGCCAGCAGCCCCCGACAGGGAGAGGGCTCCTACGAGCAGTACTTC. This translates into CASSPRQGEGSYEQYF.